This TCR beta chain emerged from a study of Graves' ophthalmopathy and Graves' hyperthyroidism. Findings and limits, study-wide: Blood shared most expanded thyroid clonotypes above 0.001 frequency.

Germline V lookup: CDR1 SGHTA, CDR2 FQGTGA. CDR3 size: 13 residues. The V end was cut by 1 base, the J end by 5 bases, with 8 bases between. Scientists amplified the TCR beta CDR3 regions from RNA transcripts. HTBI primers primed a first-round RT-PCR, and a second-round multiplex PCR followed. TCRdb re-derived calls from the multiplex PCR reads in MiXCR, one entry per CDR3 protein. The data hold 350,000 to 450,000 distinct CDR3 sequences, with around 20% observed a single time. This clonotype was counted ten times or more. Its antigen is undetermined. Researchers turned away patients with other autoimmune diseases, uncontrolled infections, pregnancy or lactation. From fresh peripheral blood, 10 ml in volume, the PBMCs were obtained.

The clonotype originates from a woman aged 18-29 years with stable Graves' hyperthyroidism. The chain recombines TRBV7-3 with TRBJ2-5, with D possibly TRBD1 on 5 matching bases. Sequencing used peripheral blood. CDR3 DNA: TGTGCCAGCAGCTTAAGCAGGGCGGAGACCCAGTACTTC. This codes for CASSLSRAETQYF.